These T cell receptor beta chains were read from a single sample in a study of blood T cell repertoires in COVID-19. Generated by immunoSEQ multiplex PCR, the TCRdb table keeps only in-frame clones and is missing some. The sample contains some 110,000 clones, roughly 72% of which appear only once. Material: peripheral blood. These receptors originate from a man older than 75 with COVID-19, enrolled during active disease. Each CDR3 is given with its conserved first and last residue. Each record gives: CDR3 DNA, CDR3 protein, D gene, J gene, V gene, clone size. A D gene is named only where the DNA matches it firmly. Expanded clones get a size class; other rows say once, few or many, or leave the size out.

DNA: TGTGCCAGCAGCTCCATACAGGGTACCGGGGAGCTGTTTTTT
CDR3: CASSSIQGTGELFF
D: NA
J: TRBJ2-2
V: TRBV5-4
size: NA

DNA: TGTGCCAGCTCCACGTCAGGGGGCGAGACAGGGGAGCTGTTTTTT
CDR3: CASSTSGGETGELFF
D: TRBD1
J: TRBJ2-2
V: TRBV7-3
size: NA

DNA: TGCGCCAGCGAAAGGAGCGGACAGGGGCTCAACAATGAGCAGTTCTTC
CDR3: CASERSGQGLNNEQFF
D: TRBD1
J: TRBJ2-1
V: TRBV5-1
size: NA

DNA: TGTGCCAGCAGCCTTAGCGGGCTCTCCTACGAGCAGTACTTC
CDR3: CASSLSGLSYEQYF
D: TRBD2
J: TRBJ2-7
V: TRBV5-4
size: NA

DNA: TGTGCCAGCAGTTTCCAGGCACGCTACGAGCAGTACTTC
CDR3: CASSFQARYEQYF
D: NA
J: TRBJ2-7
V: TRBV27
size: NA

DNA: TGTGCCAGCAGCTTGGCGACAGGGCCTGACTATGGCTACACCTTC
CDR3: CASSLATGPDYGYTF
D: TRBD1
J: TRBJ1-2
V: TRBV7-2
size: NA

DNA: TGTGCCAGTAGTAAGGGACTAGCGGGAGCTTCCTACAATGAGCAGTTCTTC
CDR3: CASSKGLAGASYNEQFF
D: TRBD2
J: TRBJ2-1
V: TRBV19
size: NA

DNA: TGTGCCAGCAGCTCGGCCTGGGGGCTAGGGCAAGAGACCCAGTACTTC
CDR3: CASSSAWGLGQETQYF
D: NA
J: TRBJ2-5
V: TRBV11-2
size: NA

DNA: TGTGCCAGCAGCCCGGGGGTCAAGACCCAGTACTTC
CDR3: CASSPGVKTQYF
D: NA
J: TRBJ2-5
V: TRBV7-8
size: NA

DNA: TGCGCCAGCAGCCAAGATTCGGACAGCCGGCAGTACTTC
CDR3: CASSQDSDSRQYF
D: NA
J: TRBJ2-7
V: TRBV4-1
size: NA

DNA: TGTGCCAGCATCGAGACTAGCGGGAGCATGGTCTTC
CDR3: CASIETSGSMVF
D: TRBD2
J: TRBJ2-1
V: TRBV13
size: NA

DNA: TGTGCCAGCAGCGTTACCCCCTCCGGGACAGGGAAAAACATTCAGTACTTC
CDR3: CASSVTPSGTGKNIQYF
D: TRBD1
J: TRBJ2-4
V: TRBV7-8
size: NA

DNA: TGTGCCAGCAGCCTCCGTAGCGGGAGGGCCGCAGATACGCAGTATTTT
CDR3: CASSLRSGRAADTQYF
D: TRBD2
J: TRBJ2-3
V: TRBV7-6
size: NA

DNA: TGTGCCAGTAGACCAGCGGGAGGACTCCAAGAGACCCAGTACTTC
CDR3: CASRPAGGLQETQYF
D: TRBD2
J: TRBJ2-5
V: TRBV19
size: once

DNA: TGTGCCAGCAGCCAACTTGGGCTAGCGGGAGCGATTGGCGGGGAGCTGTTTTTT
CDR3: CASSQLGLAGAIGGELFF
D: TRBD2
J: TRBJ2-2
V: TRBV14
size: NA